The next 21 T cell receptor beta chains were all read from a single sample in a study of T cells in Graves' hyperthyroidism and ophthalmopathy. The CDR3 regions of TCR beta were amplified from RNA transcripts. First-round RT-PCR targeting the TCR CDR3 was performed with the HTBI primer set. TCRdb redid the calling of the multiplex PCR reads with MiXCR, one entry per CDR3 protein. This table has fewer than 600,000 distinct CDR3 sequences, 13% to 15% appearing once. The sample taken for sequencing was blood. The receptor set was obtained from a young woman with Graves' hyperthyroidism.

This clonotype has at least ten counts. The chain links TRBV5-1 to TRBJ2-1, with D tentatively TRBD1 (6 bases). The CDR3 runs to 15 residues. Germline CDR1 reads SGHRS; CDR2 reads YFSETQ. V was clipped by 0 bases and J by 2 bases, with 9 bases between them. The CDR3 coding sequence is TGCGCCAGCAGCTTGGCCCGGACAGCCTACAATGAGCAGTTCTTC. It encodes CASSLARTAYNEQFF.

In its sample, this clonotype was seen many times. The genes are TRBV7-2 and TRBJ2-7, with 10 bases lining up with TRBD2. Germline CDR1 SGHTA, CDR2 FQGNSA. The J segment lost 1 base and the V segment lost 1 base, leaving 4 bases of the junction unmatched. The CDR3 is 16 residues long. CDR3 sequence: CASSLVASGRSYEQYF. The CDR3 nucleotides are TGTGCCAGCAGCTTAGTGGCTAGCGGGAGATCCTACGAGCAGTACTTC.

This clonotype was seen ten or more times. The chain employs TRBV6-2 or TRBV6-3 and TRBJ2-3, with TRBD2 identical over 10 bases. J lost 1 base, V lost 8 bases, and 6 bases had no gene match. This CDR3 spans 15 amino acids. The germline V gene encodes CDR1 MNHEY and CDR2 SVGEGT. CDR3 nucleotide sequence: TGTGCCAGCTGGATCGGGACTAGCGGCACAGATACGCAGTATTTT. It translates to CASWIGTSGTDTQYF.

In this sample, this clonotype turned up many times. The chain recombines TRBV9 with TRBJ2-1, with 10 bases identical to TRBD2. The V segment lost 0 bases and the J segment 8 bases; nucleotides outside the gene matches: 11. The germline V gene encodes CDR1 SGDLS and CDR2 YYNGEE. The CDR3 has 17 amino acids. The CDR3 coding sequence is TGTGCCAGCAGCGTAGACCCCCTAGCGGGAGCGATGGATGAGCAGTTCTTC. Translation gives CASSVDPLAGAMDEQFF.

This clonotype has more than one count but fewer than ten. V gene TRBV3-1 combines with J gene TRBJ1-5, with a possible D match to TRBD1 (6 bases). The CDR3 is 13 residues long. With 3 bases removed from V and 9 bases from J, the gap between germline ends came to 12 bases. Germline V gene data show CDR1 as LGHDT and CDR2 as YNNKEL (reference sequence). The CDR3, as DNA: TGTGCCAGCAGCCAGGGGGACAACGGGCCCCAGCATTTT. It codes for CASSQGDNGPQHF.

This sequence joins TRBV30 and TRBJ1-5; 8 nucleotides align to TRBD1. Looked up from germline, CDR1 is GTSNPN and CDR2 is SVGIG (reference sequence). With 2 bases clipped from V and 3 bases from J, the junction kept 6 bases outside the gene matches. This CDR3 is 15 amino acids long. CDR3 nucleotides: TGTGCCTGGAGTATTCGGGGACAGGCCAATCAGCCCCAGCATTTT. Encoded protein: CAWSIRGQANQPQHF.

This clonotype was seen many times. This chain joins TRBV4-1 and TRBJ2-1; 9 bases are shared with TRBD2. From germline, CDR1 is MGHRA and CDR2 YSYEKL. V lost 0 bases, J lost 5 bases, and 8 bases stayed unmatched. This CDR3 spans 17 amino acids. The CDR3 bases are TGCGCCAGCAGCCAAGAGGGCGGGAGGGCCTCGAACAATGAGCAGTTCTTC. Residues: CASSQEGGRASNNEQFF.

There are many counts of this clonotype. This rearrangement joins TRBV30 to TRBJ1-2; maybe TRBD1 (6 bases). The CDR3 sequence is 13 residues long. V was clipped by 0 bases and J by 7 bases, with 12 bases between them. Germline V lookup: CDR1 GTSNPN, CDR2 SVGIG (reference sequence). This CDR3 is CAWSVQGSSGYTF. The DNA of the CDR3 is TGTGCCTGGAGTGTACAGGGTTCGTCTGGCTACACCTTC.

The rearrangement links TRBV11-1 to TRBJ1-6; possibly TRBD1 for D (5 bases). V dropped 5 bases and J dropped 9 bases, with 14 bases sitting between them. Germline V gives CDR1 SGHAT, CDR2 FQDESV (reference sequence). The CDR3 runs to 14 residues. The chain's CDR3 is CASSPSGYGSPLHF. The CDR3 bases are TGTGCCAGCAGCCCGTCAGGGTACGGTTCACCCCTCCACTTT.

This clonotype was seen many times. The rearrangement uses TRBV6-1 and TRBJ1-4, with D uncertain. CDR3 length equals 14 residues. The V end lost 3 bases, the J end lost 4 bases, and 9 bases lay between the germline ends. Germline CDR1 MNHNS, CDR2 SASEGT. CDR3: CASSDVGLNEKLFF. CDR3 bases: TGTGCCAGCAGTGATGTCGGACTTAATGAAAAACTGTTTTTT.

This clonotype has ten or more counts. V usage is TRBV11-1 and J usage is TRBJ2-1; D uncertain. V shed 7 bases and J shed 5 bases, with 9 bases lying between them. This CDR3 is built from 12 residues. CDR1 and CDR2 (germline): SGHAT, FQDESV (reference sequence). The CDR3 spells CASTVTDNEQFF. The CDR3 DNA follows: TGTGCCAGCACTGTTACCGACAATGAGCAGTTCTTC. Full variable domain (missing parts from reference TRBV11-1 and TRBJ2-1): EAEVAQSPRYKITEKSQAVAFWCDPISGHATLYWYRQILGQGPELLVQFQDESVVDDSQLPKDRFSAERLKGVDSTLKIQPAELGDSAMYLCASTVTDNEQFFGPGTRLTVL.

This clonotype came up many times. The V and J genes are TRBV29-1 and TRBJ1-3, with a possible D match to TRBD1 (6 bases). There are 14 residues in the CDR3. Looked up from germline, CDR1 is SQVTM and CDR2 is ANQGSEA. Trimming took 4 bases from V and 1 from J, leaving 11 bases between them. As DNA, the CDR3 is TGCAGCGTTGTTCCAGGGACATCTGGAAACACCATATATTTT. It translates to CSVVPGTSGNTIYF.

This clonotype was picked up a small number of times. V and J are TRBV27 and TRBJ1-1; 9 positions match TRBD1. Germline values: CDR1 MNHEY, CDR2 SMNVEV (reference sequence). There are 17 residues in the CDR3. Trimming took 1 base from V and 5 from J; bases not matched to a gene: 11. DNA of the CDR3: TGTGCCAGCAGTTTATTGTACAGGGGGCGGGCCGGGACTGAAGCTTTCTTT. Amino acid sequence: CASSLLYRGRAGTEAFF.

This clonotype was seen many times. CDR3 sequence: CSVGDYAMNTEAFF. CDR3 bases: TGCAGCGTTGGAGACTACGCCATGAACACTGAAGCTTTCTTT. The chain employs TRBV29-1 and TRBJ1-1; D gene uncertain. Germline V lookup: CDR1 SQVTM, CDR2 ANQGSEA. Trimming removed 4 bases from V and 0 bases from J, with 12 bases in between. CDR3 length: 14 residues.

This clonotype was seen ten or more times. CDR3 sequence (DNA): TGTGCCACCCAAGCAAGGGGAATCAGGGACACTGAAGCTTTCTTT. Its translation is CATQARGIRDTEAFF. The gene calls are TRBV6-1 and TRBJ1-1; D perhaps matches TRBD1 (5 bases). The CDR3 spans 15 residues. V was trimmed by 10 bases and J by 3 bases, leaving 21 bases between them. Germline-derived CDR1 and CDR2 are MNHNS and SASEGT.

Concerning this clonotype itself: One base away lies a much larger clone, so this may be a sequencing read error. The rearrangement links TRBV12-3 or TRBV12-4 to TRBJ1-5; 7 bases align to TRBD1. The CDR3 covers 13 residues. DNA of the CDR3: TGTGCCATCAGTGCCGGGACAGTCCAGCCCCAGCATTTT. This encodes CAISAGTVQPQHF.

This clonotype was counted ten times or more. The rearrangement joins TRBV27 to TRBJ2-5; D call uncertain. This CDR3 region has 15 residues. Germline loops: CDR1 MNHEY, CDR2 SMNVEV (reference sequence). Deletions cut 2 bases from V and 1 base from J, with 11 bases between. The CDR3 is CASSLRFAAQETQYF. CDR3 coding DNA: TGTGCCAGCAGTTTACGTTTTGCAGCCCAAGAGACCCAGTACTTC.

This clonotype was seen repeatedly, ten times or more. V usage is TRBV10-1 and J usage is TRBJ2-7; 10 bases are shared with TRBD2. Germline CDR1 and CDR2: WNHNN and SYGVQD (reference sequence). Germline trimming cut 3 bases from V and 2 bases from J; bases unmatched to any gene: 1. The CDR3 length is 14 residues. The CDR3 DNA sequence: TGCGCCAGCAGTGAAGCGGGAGGGCCCTACGAGCAGTACTTC. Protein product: CASSEAGGPYEQYF.

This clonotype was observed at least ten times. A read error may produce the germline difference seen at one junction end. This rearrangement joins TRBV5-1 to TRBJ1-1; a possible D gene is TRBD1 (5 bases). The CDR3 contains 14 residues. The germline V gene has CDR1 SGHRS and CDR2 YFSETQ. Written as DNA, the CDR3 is TGTGCCAGCAGTTTAGGACAAAGGAACACTGAAGCTTTCTTT. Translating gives CASSLGQRNTEAFF.

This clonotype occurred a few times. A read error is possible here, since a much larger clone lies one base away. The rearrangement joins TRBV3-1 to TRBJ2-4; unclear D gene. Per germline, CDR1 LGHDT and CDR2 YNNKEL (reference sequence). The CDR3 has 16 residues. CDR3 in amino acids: CAGSQDMSGYGNIQYF. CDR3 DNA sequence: TGTGCCGGCAGCCAAGACATGTCAGGTTATGGAAACATTCAGTACTTC.

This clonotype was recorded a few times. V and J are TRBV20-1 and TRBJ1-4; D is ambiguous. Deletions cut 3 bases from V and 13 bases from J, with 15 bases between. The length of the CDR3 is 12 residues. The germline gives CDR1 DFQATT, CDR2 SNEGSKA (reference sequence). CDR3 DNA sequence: TGCAGTGCTAGCCTTAGCCAGGTTTCACTGTTTTTT. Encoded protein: CSASLSQVSLFF.